This T cell receptor (beta chain) was sequenced during a study of OX40 agonist ivuxolimab in advanced cancers. Findings and limits, study-wide: The study found that CD8+ T cells averaged more expanded clones than CD4+. With doses of 0.1-3.0 mg/kg, partial responders showed among the lowest clonal expansion.

As regards this clone: The antigen remains undetermined.

Profiling relied on immunoSEQ multiplex PCR, and the TCRdb table lists in-frame clones only, not all of them. Seen here are almost 50,000 clones, approximately 91% observed once, and the top ten hold roughly 49%. Per germline, CDR1 MDHEN and CDR2 SYDVKM. The junction had 7 bases not matched to a gene; V was cut back by 4 bases and J by 3 bases. The CDR3 runs to 15 residues. Peripheral blood came from all dose cohorts at three timepoints. This chain links TRBV28 with TRBJ1-2; 8 bases align to TRBD1. The receptor was derived from an adult with an advanced solid tumor such as melanoma, head and neck, liver or kidney cancer. The sequencing used CD4+ or CD8+ T cells sorted from blood, collected in a trial of the OX40 agonist ivuxolimab. The CDR3 nucleotides are TGTGCCAGCAGTTCCGGACAGGGAGGTCACTATGGCTACACCTTC. Its protein product is CASSSGQGGHYGYTF.